The 21 T cell receptor beta chains presented below share a single source sample, sequenced in a study of blood T cell repertoires in COVID-19. TCRdb keeps only in-frame clones here, not all; method: immunoSEQ multiplex PCR. The sample has approximately 77,000 clones; roughly 90% are singletons. The material sequenced was peripheral blood. The receptors come from a man aged 50-60 years with active COVID-19.

In this sample, this clone turned up once. V and J are TRBV12-3 or TRBV12-4 and TRBJ1-3, with unresolved D. V gave up 5 bases and J gave up 4 bases, with 9 bases separating them. This CDR3 has 13 residues. The CDR3 DNA follows: TGTGCCAGCAGTATGGCTGTAGGAAACACCATATATTTT. Its translation: CASSMAVGNTIYF.

The genes are TRBV5-4 and TRBJ2-5, with 10 bases matching TRBD2. V lost 2 bases and J lost 3; bases outside the gene matches: 1. This CDR3 spans 14 amino acids. CDR1 is SGHNT, CDR2 YYREEE, per germline (reference sequence). The CDR3 loop is CASSLAGGKETQYF. In nucleotides, the CDR3 is TGTGCCAGCAGCTTAGCGGGGGGGAAAGAGACCCAGTACTTC.

The sample holds a few counts of this clone. The V call is TRBV6-6, the J call TRBJ2-1; TRBD2 matches at 11 bases. The CDR3 has 14 amino acids. The V gene's germline CDR1 is MNHNY and CDR2 SVGAGI (reference sequence). V lost 4 bases and J lost 8; bases outside the gene matches: 4. The CDR3 region has the DNA TGTGCCAGCAGTTTAGCGGGGGGGCCTTATGAGCAGTTCTTC. It specifies CASSLAGGPYEQFF.

V is TRBV11-1 and J is TRBJ2-3, with a tentative D call TRBD1 (6 bases). The CDR3 loop spans 14 amino acids. Germline CDR1 reads SGHAT; CDR2 reads FQDESV (reference sequence). Trimming took off 1 base at V and 1 base at J, with 6 bases between the two ends. The chain's CDR3 is CASSLGTGTDTQYF. For the CDR3, the DNA is TGTGCCAGCAGCTTAGGGACAGGCACAGATACGCAGTATTTT.

The V call is TRBV18, the J call TRBJ2-1; a weak D match, TRBD1 (5 bases). This CDR3 has 16 amino acids. The V gene lost 5 bases and the J gene lost 1 base, with 15 bases spanning the gap. Germline V gives CDR1 KGHSH, CDR2 LQKENI. CDR3 loop: CASSSKGQQSYNEQFF. CDR3 nucleotide sequence: TGTGCCAGCTCATCTAAGGGGCAACAATCCTACAATGAGCAGTTCTTC. The entire variable domain, with the rest obtained from reference TRBV18 and TRBJ2-1, is as follows: NAGVMQNPRHLVRRRGQEARLRCSPMKGHSHVYWYRQLPEEGLKFMVYLQKENIIDESGMPKERFSAEFPKEGPSILRIQQVVRGDSAAYFCASSSKGQQSYNEQFFGPGTRLTVL.

The chain is built from TRBV5-4 and TRBJ2-5; possibly TRBD2 for D (6 bases). The CDR3 extends over 15 amino acids. Per the germline V gene, CDR1 is SGHNT and CDR2 is YYREEE (reference sequence). The V gene lost 2 bases and the J gene lost 5 bases, with 16 bases spanning the gap. The CDR3 sequence: CASSLGSGPYETQYF. CDR3 bases: TGTGCCAGCAGCTTAGGTAGCGGCCCATATGAGACCCAGTACTTC.

The DNA of the CDR3 is TGTGCCAGCAGCTTGAGTGGGAGGCCCCGTGGGCAGTATTTT. This sequence encodes CASSLSGRPRGQYF. V is TRBV5-4 and J is TRBJ2-3, with D perhaps matching TRBD2 (6 bases). V dropped 1 base and J dropped 11 bases, with 17 bases sitting between them. This CDR3 has 14 amino acids. Per germline, CDR1 SGHNT and CDR2 YYREEE (reference sequence).

The V call is TRBV7-8, the J call TRBJ2-6; D gene unclear. This CDR3 has 14 amino acids. V was cut by 5 bases and J by 0 bases, with 5 bases left in between. The germline V gene encodes CDR1 SGHVS and CDR2 FQNEAQ. CDR3 DNA: TGTGCCAGCAGCCCCCGCTCTGGGGCCAACGTCCTGACTTTC. Amino acid sequence: CASSPRSGANVLTF.

The rearrangement links TRBV6-5 to TRBJ1-2; 7 bases are a match to TRBD1. V gave up 6 bases and J gave up 4 bases; unmatched junction bases: 5. The CDR3 totals 13 residues. Germline V lookup: CDR1 MNHEY, CDR2 SVGAGI. CDR3 residues: CASRGDSAYGYTF. CDR3 in DNA: TGTGCCAGCAGAGGGGACAGCGCCTATGGCTACACCTTC.

This clone was counted only a few times. The V call is TRBV6-1, the J call TRBJ1-1, with 9 bases matching TRBD1. V shed 4 bases, J shed 0 bases, and the junction held 9 bases outside the gene matches. Germline-derived CDR1 and CDR2 are MNHNS and SASEGT. The CDR3 loop spans 17 amino acids. The CDR3 region has the DNA TGTGCCAGCAGTGCCGGGACAGGGTTTGGCATGAACACTGAAGCTTTCTTT. This translates into CASSAGTGFGMNTEAFF.

J is TRBJ1-3 and V is TRBV24-1; D remains unclear. From germline, CDR1 is KGHDR and CDR2 SFDVKD. The CDR3 is made up of 14 amino acids. Trimming took off 2 bases at V and 2 bases at J, with 6 bases between the two ends. The CDR3 DNA reads TGTGCCACCAGTGATTCCTCGGCTGGAAACACCATATATTTT. Its protein product is CATSDSSAGNTIYF.

The rearrangement links TRBV2 to TRBJ2-1, with 10 bases fitting TRBD1. Germline assignment: CDR1 SNHLY and CDR2 FYNNEI. This CDR3 region has 18 residues. The junction had 14 bases not matched to a gene; V was cut back by 4 bases and J by 5 bases. In DNA form, the CDR3 reads TGTGCCAGCAGTGCCTACTCCCTTGGACAGGGGGTGCACAATGAGCAGTTCTTC. This translates into CASSAYSLGQGVHNEQFF.

This clone showed up just a few times. The chain links TRBV5-6 to TRBJ2-7, with 7 bases identical to TRBD2. CDR1 and CDR2 from the germline V gene are SGHDT and YYEEEE. There are 17 residues in the CDR3. V was clipped by 2 bases and J by 1 base; unmatched bases: 12. CDR3 sequence (DNA): TGTGCCAGCAGCTTTCGGGGTAGCGGGCTTCCTTCCTACGAGCAGTACTTC. This codes for CASSFRGSGLPSYEQYF.

The chain recombines TRBV9 with TRBJ2-7, with 8 bases aligning to TRBD2. The CDR3 covers 15 residues. V dropped 0 bases and J dropped 4; count of bases not matched to a gene: 6. From germline, CDR1 is SGDLS and CDR2 YYNGEE. CDR3 sequence reads: CASSVAPGGEYEQYF. CDR3 sequence (DNA): TGTGCCAGCAGCGTAGCCCCGGGAGGGGAATACGAGCAGTACTTC.

The gene calls are TRBV28 and TRBJ1-1; no definite D call. CDR1 and CDR2 (germline): MDHEN, SYDVKM. This CDR3 spans 14 amino acids. V lost 5 bases and J lost 0, with 10 bases in between. CDR3 residues: CASSPHALNTEAFF. The CDR3 DNA reads TGTGCCAGCAGTCCCCACGCGCTGAACACTGAAGCTTTCTTT. Full variable domain (missing parts from reference TRBV28 and TRBJ1-1): DVKVTQSSRYLVKRTGEKVFLECVQDMDHENMFWYRQDPGLGLRLIYFSYDVKMKEKGDIPEGYSVSREKKERFSLILESASTNQTSMYLCASSPHALNTEAFFGQGTRLTVV.

The chain combines TRBV28 with TRBJ1-2; D is ambiguous. Germline CDR1 reads MDHEN; CDR2 reads SYDVKM. The V end was cut by 5 bases, the J end by 4 bases, with 8 bases between. This CDR3 has 12 residues. Here the CDR3 DNA reads TGTGCCAGCAGTGAGGGAAGCTATGGCTACACCTTC. Amino acid sequence: CASSEGSYGYTF.

The chain uses TRBV10-2 and TRBJ2-1, with 8 nucleotides matching TRBD2. The CDR3 runs 15 residues. CDR1 and CDR2 (germline): WSHSY, SAAADI. Germline trimming cut 1 base from V and 9 bases from J; bases unmatched to any gene: 8. The CDR3 bases are TGCGCCAGCAGTGAGTATAAGCGGGAGAGGGGTGAGCAGTTCTTC. The encoded protein is CASSEYKRERGEQFF.

V is TRBV29-1 and J is TRBJ1-2; the match to TRBD1 covers 10 bases. This CDR3 is 13 amino acids long. After removal of 7 bases from V and 4 bases from J, the junction contained 6 bases not matched to a gene. CDR1 and CDR2 (germline): SQVTM, ANQGSEA. The CDR3 DNA follows: TGCAGCGCCCAGACAGGGGGCAGCTATGGCTACACCTTC. Translated: CSAQTGGSYGYTF.

The V and J genes are TRBV28 and TRBJ2-5; 9 bases align to TRBD2. CDR3 length: 15 amino acids. Losses at the gene ends were 5 bases for V and 5 bases for J; bases not matched to a gene: 9. CDR1 and CDR2 (germline): MDHEN, SYDVKM. CDR3 amino acids: CASSPFSGSGETQYF. The CDR3 region has the DNA TGTGCCAGCAGTCCTTTTAGCGGGAGTGGCGAGACCCAGTACTTC.

This chain links TRBV5-6 with TRBJ2-3; 11 bases fit TRBD2. This CDR3 is built from 16 residues. The V and J ends lost 4 bases and 6 bases, in that order; junction bases with no gene match: 10. Germline CDR1 SGHDT, CDR2 YYEEEE. The CDR3 coding sequence is TGTGCCAGCAGCACAAGACTAGCGGGGAGGAGGGATACGCAGTATTTT. Protein sequence: CASSTRLAGRRDTQYF.

The chain couples TRBV5-4 to TRBJ2-5; 9 nucleotides align to TRBD1. The V and J ends lost 4 bases and 0 bases, in that order; junction bases with no gene match: 4. CDR3 size: 15 residues. Looked up from germline, CDR1 is SGHNT and CDR2 is YYREEE (reference sequence). The CDR3 DNA reads as TGTGCCAGCAGCCTGGACAGGGGTTACCAAGAGACCCAGTACTTC. This encodes CASSLDRGYQETQYF.